The entry below describes one TCR beta chain. The record originates from a study of blood T cell repertoires in COVID-19. Overall study: COVID-19 samples, acute and convalescent, were from the United States, Italy and Spain.

This CDR3 has 16 residues. From germline, CDR1 is SGHTA and CDR2 FQGNSA. After removal of 5 bases from V and 4 bases from J, the junction contained 8 bases not matched to a gene. In the authors' methods: Amplification from reference gene primers served as the basis for estimated nucleated cell counts. TCRdb's table, derived via immunoSEQ multiplex PCR, lists solely in-frame clones and lacks some. For V, J and clone size, that table is used; D and trimming come from the DNA. The sample shows 350,000 or so clones, around 87% of them seen only once. The material sequenced was peripheral blood. The rearrangement joins TRBV7-2 to TRBJ2-3; 11 positions match TRBD2. This clonotype was sampled from a man younger than 35 with active or convalescent COVID-19. CDR3 loop: CASSIIAGGRADTQYF. CDR3 DNA sequence: TGTGCCAGCAGCATAATAGCGGGAGGGAGGGCAGATACGCAGTATTTT.